This T cell receptor beta chain was sequenced for a study of blood T cell repertoires in COVID-19. Study-wide background: T cells, B-cell-depleted T cells, or PBMCs supplied cDNA or gDNA.

Trimming took 4 bases from V and 6 from J; bases not matched to a gene: 6. The CDR3 has 15 residues. The germline gives CDR1 WSHSY, CDR2 SAAADI. Assay: immunoSEQ multiplex PCR; the TCRdb copy retains only in-frame clones and omits some. Of approximately 85,000 clones listed, 86% were seen once; the top ten hold roughly 20%. The TCR was taken from a woman of 80 years or more in a cohort sampled during active or convalescent COVID-19. V is TRBV10-2 and J is TRBJ1-5; 10 nucleotides agree with TRBD1. The sample consisted of peripheral blood. The CDR3: CASSVGQGRGQPQHF. The DNA of the CDR3 is TGCGCCAGCAGTGTGGGACAGGGGAGGGGTCAGCCCCAGCATTTT.